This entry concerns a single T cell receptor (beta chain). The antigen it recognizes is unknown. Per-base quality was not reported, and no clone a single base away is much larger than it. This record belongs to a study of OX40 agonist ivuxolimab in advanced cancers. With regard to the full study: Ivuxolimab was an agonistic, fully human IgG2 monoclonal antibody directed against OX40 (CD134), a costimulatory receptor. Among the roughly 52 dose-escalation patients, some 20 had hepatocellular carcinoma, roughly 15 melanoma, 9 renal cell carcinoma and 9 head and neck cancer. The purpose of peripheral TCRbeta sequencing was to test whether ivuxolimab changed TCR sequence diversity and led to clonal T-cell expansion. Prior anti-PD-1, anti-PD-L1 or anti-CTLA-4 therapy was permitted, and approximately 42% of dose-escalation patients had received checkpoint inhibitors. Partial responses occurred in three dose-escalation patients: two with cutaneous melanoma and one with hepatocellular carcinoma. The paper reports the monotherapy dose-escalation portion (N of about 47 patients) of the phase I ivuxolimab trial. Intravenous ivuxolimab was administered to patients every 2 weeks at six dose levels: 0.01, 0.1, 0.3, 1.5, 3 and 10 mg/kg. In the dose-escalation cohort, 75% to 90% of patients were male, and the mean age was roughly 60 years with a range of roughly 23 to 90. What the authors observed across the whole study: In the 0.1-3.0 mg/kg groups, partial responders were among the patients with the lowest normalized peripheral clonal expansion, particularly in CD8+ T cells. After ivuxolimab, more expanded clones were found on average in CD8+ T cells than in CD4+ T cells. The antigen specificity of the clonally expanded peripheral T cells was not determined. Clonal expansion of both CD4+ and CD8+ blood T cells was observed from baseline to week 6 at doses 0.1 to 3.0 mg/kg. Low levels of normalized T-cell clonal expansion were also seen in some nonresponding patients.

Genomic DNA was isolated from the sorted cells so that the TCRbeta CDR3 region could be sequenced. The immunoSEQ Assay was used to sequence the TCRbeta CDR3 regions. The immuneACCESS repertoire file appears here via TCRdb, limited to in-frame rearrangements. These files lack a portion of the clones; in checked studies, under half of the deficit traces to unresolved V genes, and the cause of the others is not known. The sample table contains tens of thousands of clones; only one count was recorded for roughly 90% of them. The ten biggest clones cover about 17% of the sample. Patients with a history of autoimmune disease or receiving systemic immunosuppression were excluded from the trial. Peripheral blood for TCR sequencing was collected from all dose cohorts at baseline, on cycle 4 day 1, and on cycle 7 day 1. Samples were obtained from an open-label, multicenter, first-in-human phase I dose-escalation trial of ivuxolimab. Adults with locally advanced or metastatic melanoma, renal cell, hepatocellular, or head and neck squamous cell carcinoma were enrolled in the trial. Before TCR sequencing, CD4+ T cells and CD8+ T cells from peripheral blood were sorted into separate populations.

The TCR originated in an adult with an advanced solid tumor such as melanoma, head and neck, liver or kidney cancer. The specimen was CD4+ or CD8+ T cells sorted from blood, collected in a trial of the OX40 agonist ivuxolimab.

The DNA sequence is given as TGTGCCAGCAGCCCAGAGACAGGGGGCCCTAGGAGGGAAGAGACCCAGTACTTC. Its translation is CASSPETGGPRREETQYF. The receptor chain draws on TRBV7-8 and TRBJ2-5, and 10 junctional nucleotides match TRBD1. Spanning cysteine to phenylalanine, the CDR3 consists of 18 amino acids. Only the CDR3 DNA is retained, 54 bases long and in frame from the first base. CDR1 and CDR2, looked up from the germline V gene, are SGHVS and FQNEAQ. The germline V and J ends show losses of 5 bases and 3 bases respectively, and no gene match explains 15 bases of the junction.